This T cell receptor (beta chain) was sequenced in a study of OX40 agonist ivuxolimab in advanced cancers. Overall study findings and caveats: CD8+ T cells showed, on average, more clonal expansion than CD4+ cells. Several nonresponders also turned out to have low normalized T-cell clonal expansion.

Using immunoSEQ multiplex PCR, the repertoire was profiled, and TCRdb retains in-frame clones only, with some absent. The sample carries 62,000 or so clones, about 90% recorded once. In regard to this clone: As yet, its antigen is unknown.

This CDR3 region has 15 residues. Looked up from germline, CDR1 is SGHTA and CDR2 is FQGNSA. Trimming took 2 bases from V and 8 from J, leaving 18 bases between them. The sequencing used CD4+ or CD8+ T cells sorted from blood, collected in a trial of the OX40 agonist ivuxolimab. The clonotype originates from an adult with an advanced solid tumor such as melanoma, head and neck, liver or kidney cancer. This chain joins TRBV7-2 and TRBJ1-2, with D hard to call. In DNA, the CDR3 is TGTGCCAGCAGCTTACATCCGGGCTCTATCGGGGGCTACACCTTC. Amino acids: CASSLHPGSIGGYTF.